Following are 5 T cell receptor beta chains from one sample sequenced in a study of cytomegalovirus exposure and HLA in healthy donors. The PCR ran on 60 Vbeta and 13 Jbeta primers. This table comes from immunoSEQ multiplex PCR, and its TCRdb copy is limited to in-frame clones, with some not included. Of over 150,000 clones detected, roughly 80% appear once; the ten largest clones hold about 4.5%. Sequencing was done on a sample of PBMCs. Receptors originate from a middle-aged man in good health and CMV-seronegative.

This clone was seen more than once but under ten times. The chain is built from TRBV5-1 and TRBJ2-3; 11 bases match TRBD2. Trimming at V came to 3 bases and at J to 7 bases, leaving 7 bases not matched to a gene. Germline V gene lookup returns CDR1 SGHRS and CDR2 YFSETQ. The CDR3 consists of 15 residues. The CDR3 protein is CASSYSSGGLNTQYF. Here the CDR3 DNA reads TGCGCCAGCAGCTACTCTAGCGGGGGGTTGAATACGCAGTATTTT.

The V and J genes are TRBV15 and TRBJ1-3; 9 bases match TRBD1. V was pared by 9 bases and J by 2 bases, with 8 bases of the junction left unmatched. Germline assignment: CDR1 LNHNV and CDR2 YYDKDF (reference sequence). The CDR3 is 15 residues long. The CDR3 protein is CATRDRVLTGNTIYF. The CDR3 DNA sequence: TGTGCCACTCGGGACAGGGTCTTAACTGGAAACACCATATATTTT.

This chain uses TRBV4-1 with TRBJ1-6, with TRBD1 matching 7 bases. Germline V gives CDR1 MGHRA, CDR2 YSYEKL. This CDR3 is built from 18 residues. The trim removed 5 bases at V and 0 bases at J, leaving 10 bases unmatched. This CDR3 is CASSDINRGPSYNSPLHF. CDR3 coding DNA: TGCGCCAGCAGCGACATTAACAGGGGTCCCTCCTATAATTCACCCCTCCACTTT.

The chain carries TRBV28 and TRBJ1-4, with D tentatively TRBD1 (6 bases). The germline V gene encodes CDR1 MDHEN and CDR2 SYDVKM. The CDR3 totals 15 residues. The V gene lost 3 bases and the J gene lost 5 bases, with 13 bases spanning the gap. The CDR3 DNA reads TGTGCCAGCAGTTTTCCCTGGACAGTAAATGAAAAACTGTTTTTT. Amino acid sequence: CASSFPWTVNEKLFF.

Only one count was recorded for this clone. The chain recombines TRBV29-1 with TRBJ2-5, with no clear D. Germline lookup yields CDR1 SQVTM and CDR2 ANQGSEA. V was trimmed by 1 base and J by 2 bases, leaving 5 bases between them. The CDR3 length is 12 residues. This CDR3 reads CSVEVQQETQYF. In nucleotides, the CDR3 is TGCAGCGTTGAAGTCCAGCAAGAGACCCAGTACTTC.